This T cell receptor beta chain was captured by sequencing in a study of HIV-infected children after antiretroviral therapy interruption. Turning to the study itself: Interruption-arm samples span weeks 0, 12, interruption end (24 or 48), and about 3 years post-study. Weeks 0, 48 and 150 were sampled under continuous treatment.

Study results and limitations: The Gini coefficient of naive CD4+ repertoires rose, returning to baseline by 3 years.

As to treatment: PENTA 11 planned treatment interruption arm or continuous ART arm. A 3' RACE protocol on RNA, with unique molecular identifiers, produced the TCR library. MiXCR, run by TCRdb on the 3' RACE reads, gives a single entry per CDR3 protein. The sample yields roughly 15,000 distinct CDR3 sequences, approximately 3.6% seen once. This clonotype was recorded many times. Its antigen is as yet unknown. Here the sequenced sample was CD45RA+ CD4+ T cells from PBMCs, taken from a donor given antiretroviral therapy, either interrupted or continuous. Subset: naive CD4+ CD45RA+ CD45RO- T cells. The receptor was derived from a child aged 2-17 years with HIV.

The CDR3, as DNA: TGCGCCAGCAGCTTCTCGGGGGCTGAAGCTTTCTTT. It encodes CASSFSGAEAFF. The genes are TRBV5-1 and TRBJ1-1; D might be TRBD1 (5 bases). Germline assignment: CDR1 SGHRS and CDR2 YFSETQ. The germline V and J ends were trimmed by 2 bases and 6 bases, with 8 bases remaining between them. The CDR3 extends over 12 amino acids.